The rows below give T cell receptor beta chains drawn from one sample of a study of OX40 agonist ivuxolimab in advanced cancers. The assay was immunoSEQ multiplex PCR, and TCRdb's table has in-frame clones only and misses some. In the table there are about 64,000 clones, about 91% of which are singletons. The sample consisted of CD4+ or CD8+ T cells sorted from blood, taken in a trial of the OX40 agonist ivuxolimab. Every receptor here comes from an adult with an advanced solid tumor such as melanoma, head and neck, liver or kidney cancer. CDR3s include the opening cysteine and the closing phenylalanine or tryptophan. A D gene is named only where the DNA matches it firmly. For some rows the clone size is stated as once, few or many, or as a class when expanded; others skip it.

cdr3_aa cdr3_nt v_call clone_size d_call j_call
CASKGGGPLEQYF TGTGCCAGTAAGGGGGGAGGGCCCCTGGAGCAGTACTTC TRBV5-8 once NA TRBJ2-7
CASSPRRLYQETQYF TGTGCCAGCTCACCAAGGCGACTATACCAAGAGACCCAGTACTTC TRBV18 NA NA TRBJ2-5
CASSEALQPAGELFF TGTGCCAGCAGTGAAGCGCTTCAGCCCGCCGGGGAGCTGTTTTTT TRBV2 NA NA TRBJ2-2
CASSQGGSGWETGELFF TGCGCCAGCAGCCAGGGGGGAAGCGGCTGGGAGACCGGGGAGCTGTTTTTT TRBV5-1 NA NA TRBJ2-2
CASSQQPGQGTGYTF TGCGCCAGCAGCCAACAACCGGGACAGGGGACTGGCTACACCTTC TRBV4-1 NA TRBD1 TRBJ1-2
CATGPDREIQYF TGTGCCACCGGGCCGGACAGGGAGATTCAGTACTTC TRBV6-1 NA TRBD1 TRBJ2-4
CASSGRGNEKLFF TGTGCCAGCAGTGGGCGGGGTAATGAAAAACTGTTTTTT TRBV5-4 NA NA TRBJ1-4
CASSQGVEQVYGYTF TGCGCCAGCAGCCAAGGGGTTGAACAGGTCTATGGCTACACCTTC TRBV4-3 NA NA TRBJ1-2
CASRRGEGAKNIQYF TGTGCCAGCAGACGCGGAGAAGGTGCCAAAAACATTCAGTACTTC TRBV6-1 NA NA TRBJ2-4
CASSPIQATETQYF TGTGCCAGCTCACCAATACAGGCGACAGAGACCCAGTACTTC TRBV18 NA NA TRBJ2-5
CASSLVQGGETQYF TGTGCCAGCAGCTTAGTCCAGGGGGGAGAGACCCAGTACTTC TRBV11-2 NA NA TRBJ2-5
CASSVSPQGNQPQHF TGTGCCAGCAGTGTTTCCCCGCAGGGTAATCAGCCCCAGCATTTT TRBV2 NA NA TRBJ1-5
CAISESKGAIFADTQYF TGTGCCATCAGTGAGTCAAAAGGGGCGATTTTTGCAGATACGCAGTATTTT TRBV10-3 NA NA TRBJ2-3
CASRRTDLNGYTF TGTGCCAGCAGACGGACAGATCTTAATGGCTACACCTTC TRBV28 NA NA TRBJ1-2
CASSLAIRREGLDTQYF TGTGCCAGCAGCTTAGCGATCCGGCGGGAGGGCCTAGATACGCAGTATTTT TRBV7-9 NA TRBD2 TRBJ2-3
CASRRTGTQETQYF TGTGCCAGCAGAAGGACAGGGACCCAAGAGACCCAGTACTTC TRBV6-5 NA TRBD1 TRBJ2-5
CASSSPSTDTQYF TGTGCCAGCAGTTCCCCCAGCACAGATACGCAGTATTTT TRBV6-6 NA NA TRBJ2-3
CASSSGFRTDTQYF TGTGCCAGCAGTTCGGGGTTCCGCACAGATACGCAGTATTTT TRBV7-9 NA NA TRBJ2-3
CASSYQTGDQPQHF TGTGCCAGTAGTTACCAGACGGGGGATCAGCCCCAGCATTTT TRBV19 NA NA TRBJ1-5
CASSYSQGRGYEQYF TGTGCCAGCAGTTACTCGCAGGGCCGAGGCTACGAGCAGTACTTC TRBV6-5 NA NA TRBJ2-7
CASSAQGNSNQPQHF TGTGCCAGCAGTGCACAGGGAAATAGCAATCAGCCCCAGCATTTT TRBV2 once NA TRBJ1-5
CASSQDKGKNTEAFF TGTGCCAGCAGCCAAGACAAGGGAAAGAACACTGAAGCTTTCTTT TRBV14 NA NA TRBJ1-1
CASSLQVPNTEAFF TGTGCCAGCAGCTTACAGGTTCCGAACACTGAAGCTTTCTTT TRBV5-4 few NA TRBJ1-1
CASSGMGLAGGSEQYF TGTGCCAGCAGCGGCATGGGACTAGCGGGAGGATCCGAGCAGTACTTC TRBV5-4 NA TRBD2 TRBJ2-7
CASQAVFSQPQHF TGTGCCAGCCAAGCGGTGTTCAGCCAGCCCCAGCATTTT TRBV2 NA NA TRBJ1-5
CASSFLGLGTDTQYF TGCGCCAGCAGCTTTCTCGGTTTGGGGACAGATACGCAGTATTTT TRBV5-1 NA NA TRBJ2-3
CASSELAEQFF TGTGCCAGCAGTGAGCTAGCCGAGCAGTTCTTC TRBV6-1 NA NA TRBJ2-1
CAWNLDSLYGYTF TGTGCCTGGAATCTCGACAGCCTCTATGGCTACACCTTC TRBV30 once NA TRBJ1-2
CASSQDVFAGGYSYNEQFF TGCGCCAGCAGCCAAGACGTCTTCGCGGGAGGTTACTCCTACAATGAGCAGTTCTTC TRBV4-1 NA TRBD2 TRBJ2-1
CASSDQGGYEQYF TGTGCCAGCAGTGATCAGGGTGGCTACGAGCAGTACTTC TRBV6-1 NA NA TRBJ2-7
CASSREGAGGRSSYNEQFF TGTGCCAGCAGCCGGGAAGGAGCGGGAGGGCGAAGCTCCTACAATGAGCAGTTCTTC TRBV9 NA TRBD2 TRBJ2-1
CASSSGGQGNYGYTF TGTGCCAGCAGCTCCGGGGGACAGGGTAACTATGGCTACACCTTC TRBV5-4 NA TRBD1 TRBJ1-2
CASSPYFGHGYTF TGTGCCAGCAGCCCCTATTTTGGGCATGGCTACACCTTC TRBV5-8 NA NA TRBJ1-2
CASSPQAPGLAGAEQFF TGTGCCAGCTCACCTCAAGCTCCGGGACTAGCGGGGGCTGAGCAGTTCTTC TRBV18 NA TRBD2 TRBJ2-1
CASSLSDGTLEQFF TGTGCCAGCAGTTTATCTGACGGGACACTGGAGCAGTTCTTC TRBV28 NA NA TRBJ2-1
CASSTASRQGYYEQYF TGTGCCAGTAGTACCGCCTCCCGACAGGGCTACTACGAGCAGTACTTC TRBV19 NA TRBD1 TRBJ2-7
CASSYGSRTMEETQYF TGTGCCAGCAGTTACGGGTCTAGAACGATGGAAGAGACCCAGTACTTC TRBV6-6 NA NA TRBJ2-5
CASKREAVSTDTQYF TGTGCCAGCAAACGCGAAGCGGTTAGCACAGATACGCAGTATTTT TRBV2 NA NA TRBJ2-3
CASSMHRSLQYF TGTGCCAGTAGTATGCATCGGTCCCTCCAGTACTTC TRBV19 NA NA TRBJ2-5
CASSFGTGGGSDTQYF TGCGCCAGCAGCTTCGGGACAGGGGGTGGTTCGGATACGCAGTATTTT TRBV5-1 NA TRBD1 TRBJ2-3